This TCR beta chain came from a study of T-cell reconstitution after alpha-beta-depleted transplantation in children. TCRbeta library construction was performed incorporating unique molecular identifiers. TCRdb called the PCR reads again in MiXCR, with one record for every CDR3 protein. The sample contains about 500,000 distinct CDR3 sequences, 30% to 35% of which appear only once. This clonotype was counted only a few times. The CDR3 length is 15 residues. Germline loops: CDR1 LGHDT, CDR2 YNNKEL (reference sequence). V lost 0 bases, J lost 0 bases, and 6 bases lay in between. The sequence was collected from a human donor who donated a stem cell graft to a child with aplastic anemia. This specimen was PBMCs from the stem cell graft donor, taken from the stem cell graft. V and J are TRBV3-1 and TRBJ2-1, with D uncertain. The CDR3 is CASSQEDGSYNEQFF. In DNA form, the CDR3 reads TGTGCCAGCAGCCAAGAGGACGGCTCCTACAATGAGCAGTTCTTC.